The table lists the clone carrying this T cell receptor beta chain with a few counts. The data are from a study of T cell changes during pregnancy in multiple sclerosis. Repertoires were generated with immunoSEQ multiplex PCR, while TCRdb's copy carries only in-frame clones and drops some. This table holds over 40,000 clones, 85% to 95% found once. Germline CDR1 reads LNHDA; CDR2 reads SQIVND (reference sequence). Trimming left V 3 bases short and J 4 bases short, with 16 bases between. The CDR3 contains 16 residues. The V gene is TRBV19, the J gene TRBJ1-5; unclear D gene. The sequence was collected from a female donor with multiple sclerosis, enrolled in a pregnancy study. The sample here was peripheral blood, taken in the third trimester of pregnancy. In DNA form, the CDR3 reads TGTGCCAGTAGTATTGATTCCGGGTCATTTAATCAGCCCCAGCATTTT. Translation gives CASSIDSGSFNQPQHF.